These 2 T cell receptor beta chains share one sample of origin, sequenced in a study of PD-L1 blockade in urothelial cancer. Time point described: peripheral blood 6 weeks after treatment start. Measured with immunoSEQ multiplex PCR; TCRdb has only the in-frame clones, and not every one. This sample has roughly 120,000 clones, with roughly 91% found just once. Here the sequenced sample was PBMCs, taken around atezolizumab (anti-PD-L1) treatment. Receptors were obtained from a man in his 60s with urothelial cancer.

The V call is TRBV5-6, the J call TRBJ2-2; D gene unclear. CDR3 length: 16 residues. V was clipped by 0 bases and J by 1 base, with 10 bases between them. Germline CDR1 SGHDT, CDR2 YYEEEE. The CDR3 protein is CASSLAEQKNTGELFF. The CDR3 DNA follows: TGTGCCAGCAGCTTGGCCGAACAGAAGAACACCGGGGAGCTGTTTTTT.

The chain combines TRBV6-5 with TRBJ2-3; 7 positions match TRBD1. V dropped 6 bases and J dropped 3; count of bases not matched to a gene: 3. Looked up from germline, CDR1 is MNHEY and CDR2 is SVGAGI. This CDR3 has 13 amino acids. CDR3 residues: CASRTGMTDTQYF. For the CDR3, the DNA is TGTGCCAGCAGGACAGGGATGACAGATACGCAGTATTTT.